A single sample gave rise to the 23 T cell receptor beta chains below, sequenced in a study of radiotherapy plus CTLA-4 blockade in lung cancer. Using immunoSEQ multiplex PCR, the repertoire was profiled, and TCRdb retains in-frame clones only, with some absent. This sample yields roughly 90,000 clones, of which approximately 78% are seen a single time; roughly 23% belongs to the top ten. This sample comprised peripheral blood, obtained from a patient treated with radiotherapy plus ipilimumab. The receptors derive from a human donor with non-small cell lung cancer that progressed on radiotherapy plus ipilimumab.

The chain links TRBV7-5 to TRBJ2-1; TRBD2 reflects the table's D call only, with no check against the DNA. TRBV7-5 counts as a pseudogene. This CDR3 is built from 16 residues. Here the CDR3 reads CARSFPTSGDYNEQFF. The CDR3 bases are TGTGCCAGAAGCTTCCCAACTAGCGGGGATTACAATGAGCAGTTCTTC.

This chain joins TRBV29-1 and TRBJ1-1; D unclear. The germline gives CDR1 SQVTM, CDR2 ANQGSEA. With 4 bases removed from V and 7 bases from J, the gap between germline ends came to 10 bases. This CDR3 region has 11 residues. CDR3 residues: CSVVRAREAFF. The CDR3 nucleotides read TGCAGCGTTGTGAGGGCCCGTGAAGCTTTCTTT.

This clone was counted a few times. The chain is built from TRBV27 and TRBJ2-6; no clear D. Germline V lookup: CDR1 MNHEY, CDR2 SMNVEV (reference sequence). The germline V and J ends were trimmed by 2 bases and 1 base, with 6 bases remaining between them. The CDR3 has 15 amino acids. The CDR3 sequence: CASSLAWSGANVLTF. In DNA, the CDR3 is TGTGCCAGCAGTTTAGCGTGGTCTGGGGCCAACGTCCTGACTTTC.

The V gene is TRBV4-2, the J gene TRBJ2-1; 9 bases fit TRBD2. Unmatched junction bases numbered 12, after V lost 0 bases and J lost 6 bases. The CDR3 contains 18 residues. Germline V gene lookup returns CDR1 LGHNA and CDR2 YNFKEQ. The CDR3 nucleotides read TGTGCCAGCAGCCAAGATCGAGTTAGCGGGAGAGGAGGCAATGAGCAGTTCTTC. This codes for CASSQDRVSGRGGNEQFF.

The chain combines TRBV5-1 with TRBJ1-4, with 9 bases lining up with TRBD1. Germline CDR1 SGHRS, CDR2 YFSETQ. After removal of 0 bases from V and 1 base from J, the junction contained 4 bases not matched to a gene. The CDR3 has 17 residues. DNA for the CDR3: TGCGCCAGCAGCTTGGTACAGGGGGCGTTAACTAATGAAAAACTGTTTTTT. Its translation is CASSLVQGALTNEKLFF.

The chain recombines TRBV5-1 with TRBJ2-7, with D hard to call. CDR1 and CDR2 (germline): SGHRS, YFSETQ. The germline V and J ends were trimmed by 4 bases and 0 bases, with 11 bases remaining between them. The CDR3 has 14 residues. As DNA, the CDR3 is TGCGCCAGCAGCCCTCTGGGCCACTCCTACGAGCAGTACTTC. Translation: CASSPLGHSYEQYF.

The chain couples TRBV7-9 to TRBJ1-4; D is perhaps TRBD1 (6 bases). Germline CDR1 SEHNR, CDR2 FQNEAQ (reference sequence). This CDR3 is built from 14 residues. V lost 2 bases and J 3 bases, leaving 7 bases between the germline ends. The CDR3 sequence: CASSLQGSNEKLFF. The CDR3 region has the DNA TGTGCCAGCAGCTTACAGGGGTCTAATGAAAAACTGTTTTTT. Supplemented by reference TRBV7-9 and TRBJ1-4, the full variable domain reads DTGVSQNPRHKITKRGQNVTFRCDPISEHNRLYWYRQTLGQGPEFLTYFQNEAQLEKSRLLSDRFSAERPKGSFSTLEIQRTEQGDSAMYLCASSLQGSNEKLFFGSGTQLSVL.

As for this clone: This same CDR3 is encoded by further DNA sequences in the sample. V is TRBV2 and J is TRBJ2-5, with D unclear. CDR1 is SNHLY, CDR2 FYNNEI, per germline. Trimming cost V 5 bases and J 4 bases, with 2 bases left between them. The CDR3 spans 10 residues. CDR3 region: CASSRETQYF. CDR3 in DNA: TGTGCCAGCAGTAGAGAGACCCAGTACTTC.

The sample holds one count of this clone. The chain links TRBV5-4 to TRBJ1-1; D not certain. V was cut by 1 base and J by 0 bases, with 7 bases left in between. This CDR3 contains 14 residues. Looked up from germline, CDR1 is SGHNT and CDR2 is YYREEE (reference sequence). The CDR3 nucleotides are TGTGCCAGCAGCTTGTTCCAGATGAACACTGAAGCTTTCTTT. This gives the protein CASSLFQMNTEAFF.

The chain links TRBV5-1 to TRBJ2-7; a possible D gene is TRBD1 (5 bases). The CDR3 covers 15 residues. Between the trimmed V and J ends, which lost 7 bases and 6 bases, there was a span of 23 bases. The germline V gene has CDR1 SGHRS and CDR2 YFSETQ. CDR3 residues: CASFPQGPQTVEQYV. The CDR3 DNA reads TGCGCCAGCTTCCCTCAGGGCCCTCAGACCGTCGAGCAGTACGTC.

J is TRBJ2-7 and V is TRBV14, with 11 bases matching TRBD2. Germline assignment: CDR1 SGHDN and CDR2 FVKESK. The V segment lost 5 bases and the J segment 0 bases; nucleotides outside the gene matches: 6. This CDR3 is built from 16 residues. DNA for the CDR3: TGTGCCAGCAGCTTGACTAGCGGGATCAGCTCCTACGAGCAGTACTTC. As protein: CASSLTSGISSYEQYF. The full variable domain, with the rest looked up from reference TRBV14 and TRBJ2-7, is EAGVTQFPSHSVIEKGQTVTLRCDPISGHDNLYWYRRVMGKEIKFLLHFVKESKQDESGMPNNRFLAERTGGTYSTLKVQPAELEDSGVYFCASSLTSGISSYEQYFGPGTRLTVT.

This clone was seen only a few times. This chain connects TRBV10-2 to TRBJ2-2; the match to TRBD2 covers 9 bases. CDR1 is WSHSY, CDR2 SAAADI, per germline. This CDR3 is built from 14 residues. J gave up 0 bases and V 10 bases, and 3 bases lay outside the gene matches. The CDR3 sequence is CATRLAANTGELFF. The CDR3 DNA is TGCGCCACCCGACTAGCGGCGAACACCGGGGAGCTGTTTTTT.

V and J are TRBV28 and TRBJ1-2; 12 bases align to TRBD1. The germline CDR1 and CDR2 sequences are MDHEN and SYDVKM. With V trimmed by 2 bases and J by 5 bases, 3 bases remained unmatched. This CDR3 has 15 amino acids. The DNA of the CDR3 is TGTGCCAGCAGTTTAGGGACAGGGGGCGAGTATGGCTACACCTTC. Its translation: CASSLGTGGEYGYTF.

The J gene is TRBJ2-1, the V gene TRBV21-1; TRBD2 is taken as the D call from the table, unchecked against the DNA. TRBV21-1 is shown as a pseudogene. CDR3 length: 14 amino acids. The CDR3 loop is CASSKAFRLAKRFF. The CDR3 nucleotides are TGTGCCAGCAGCAAAGCCTTCCGACTAGCTAAGCGGTTCTTC.

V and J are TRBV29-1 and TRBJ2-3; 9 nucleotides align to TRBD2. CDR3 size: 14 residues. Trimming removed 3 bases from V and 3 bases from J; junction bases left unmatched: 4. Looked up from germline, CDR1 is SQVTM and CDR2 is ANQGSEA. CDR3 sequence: CSVDSSGTTDTQYF. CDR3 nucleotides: TGCAGCGTTGATTCTAGCGGGACGACAGATACGCAGTATTTT.

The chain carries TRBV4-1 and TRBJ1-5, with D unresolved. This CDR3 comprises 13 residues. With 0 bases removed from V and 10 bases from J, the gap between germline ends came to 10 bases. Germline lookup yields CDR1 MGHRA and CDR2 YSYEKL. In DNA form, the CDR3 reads TGCGCCAGCAGCCAAGAACAGACGGATCCCCAGCATTTT. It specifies CASSQEQTDPQHF.

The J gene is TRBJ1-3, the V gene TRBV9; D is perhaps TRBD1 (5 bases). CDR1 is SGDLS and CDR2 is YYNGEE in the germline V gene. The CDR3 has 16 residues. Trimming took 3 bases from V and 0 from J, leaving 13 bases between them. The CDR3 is CASSARDVGSGNTIYF. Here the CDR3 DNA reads TGTGCCAGCAGCGCCCGGGACGTCGGCTCTGGAAACACCATATATTTT.

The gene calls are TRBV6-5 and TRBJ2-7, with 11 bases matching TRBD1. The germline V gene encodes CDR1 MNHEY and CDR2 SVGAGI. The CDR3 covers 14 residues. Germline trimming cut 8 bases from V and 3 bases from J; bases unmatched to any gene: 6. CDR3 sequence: CASGGQGALYEQYF. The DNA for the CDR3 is TGTGCCAGCGGAGGACAGGGGGCTCTCTACGAGCAGTACTTC.

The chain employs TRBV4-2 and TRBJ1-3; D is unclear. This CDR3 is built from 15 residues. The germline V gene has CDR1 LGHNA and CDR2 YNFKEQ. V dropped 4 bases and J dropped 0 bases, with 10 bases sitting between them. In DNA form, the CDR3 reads TGTGCCAGCAGCCCCGATGGGATCTCTGGAAACACCATATATTTT. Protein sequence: CASSPDGISGNTIYF.

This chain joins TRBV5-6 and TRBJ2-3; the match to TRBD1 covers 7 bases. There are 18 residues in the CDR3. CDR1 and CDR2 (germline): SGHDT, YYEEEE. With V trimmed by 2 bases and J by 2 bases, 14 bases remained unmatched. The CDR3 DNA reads TGTGCCAGCAGCTTAGGTCCGGGACAGACTCTCCTCACAGATACGCAGTATTTT. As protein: CASSLGPGQTLLTDTQYF.

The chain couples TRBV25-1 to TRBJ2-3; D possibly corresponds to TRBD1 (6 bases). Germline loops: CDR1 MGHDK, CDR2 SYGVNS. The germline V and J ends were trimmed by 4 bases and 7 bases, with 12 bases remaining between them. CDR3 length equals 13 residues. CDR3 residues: CASSGRTVNTQYF. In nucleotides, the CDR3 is TGTGCCAGCAGTGGAAGGACAGTTAATACGCAGTATTTT. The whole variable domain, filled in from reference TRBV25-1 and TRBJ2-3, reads EADIYQTPRYLVIGTGKKITLECSQTMGHDKMYWYQQDPGMELHLIHYSYGVNSTEKGDLSSESTVSRIRTEHFPLTLESARPSHTSQYLCASSGRTVNTQYFGPGTRLTVL.

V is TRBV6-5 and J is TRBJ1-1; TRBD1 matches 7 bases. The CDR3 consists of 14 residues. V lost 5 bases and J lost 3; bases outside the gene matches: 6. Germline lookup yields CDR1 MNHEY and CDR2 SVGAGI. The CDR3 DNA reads TGTGCCAGCAGTAGCTGGACAGGCGACACTGAAGCTTTCTTT. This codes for CASSSWTGDTEAFF.

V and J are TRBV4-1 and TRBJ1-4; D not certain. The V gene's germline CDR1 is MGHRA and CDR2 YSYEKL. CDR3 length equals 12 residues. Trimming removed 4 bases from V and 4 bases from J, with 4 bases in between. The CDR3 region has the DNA TGCGCCAGCAGCCGGGTTAATGAAAAACTGTTTTTT. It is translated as CASSRVNEKLFF.